These 29 T cell receptor beta chains originate from one sample sequenced in a study of T cells in Graves' hyperthyroidism and ophthalmopathy. Researchers took RNA transcripts and amplified the TCR beta CDR3 regions from them. The TCR CDR3 first-round RT-PCR relied on the HTBI primer set. Via MiXCR, TCRdb re-called the multiplex PCR reads, giving one row per CDR3 protein. The sample lists about 770,000 distinct CDR3 sequences, roughly 20% occurring once. The specimen was blood. The source is a woman aged 45 to 65 with Graves' hyperthyroidism that later progressed to Graves' ophthalmopathy.

This clonotype was seen many times. The V call is TRBV2, the J call TRBJ2-7; 7 nucleotides agree with TRBD2. Germline-derived CDR1 and CDR2 are SNHLY and FYNNEI. J was trimmed by 0 bases and V by 0 bases; bases with no gene match: 2. The CDR3 consists of 15 residues. In DNA form, the CDR3 reads TGTGCCAGCAGTGAAGCGCGGGGGAGCTCCTACGAGCAGTACTTC. This encodes CASSEARGSSYEQYF.

The V and J genes are TRBV20-1 and TRBJ1-4, with D possibly TRBD1 on 5 matching bases. Germline V CDR1 and CDR2: DFQATT, SNEGSKA (reference sequence). The V gene lost 6 bases and the J gene lost 2 bases, with 13 bases spanning the gap. The CDR3 sequence is 14 residues long. The CDR3 region is CSAEQQETNEKLFF. The CDR3, as DNA: TGCAGTGCGGAGCAACAGGAGACTAATGAAAAACTGTTTTTT.

The chain uses TRBV25-1 and TRBJ2-5; no clear D gene. The V and J ends lost 0 bases and 1 base respectively, with 9 bases between them. Germline V gene sequence: CDR1 MGHDK, CDR2 SYGVNS. The CDR3 loop spans 15 amino acids. Here the CDR3 reads CASSEYLSSQETQYF. CDR3 nucleotides: TGTGCCAGCAGTGAATATTTAAGCAGCCAAGAGACCCAGTACTTC.

This clonotype was picked up many times. This chain links TRBV11-2 with TRBJ2-7; 8 bases are a match to TRBD1. The germline V gene encodes CDR1 SGHAT and CDR2 FQNNGV. Trimming at V came to 2 bases and at J to 1 base, leaving 7 bases not matched to a gene. The CDR3 consists of 16 residues. In DNA, the CDR3 is TGTGCCAGCAGCTTATCATCCGGGACAGGTTCCTACGAGCAGTACTTC. Translating it yields CASSLSSGTGSYEQYF.

This clonotype was seen ten or more times. V usage is TRBV7-9 and J usage is TRBJ1-1, with D possibly TRBD1 on 5 matching bases. Germline CDR1 and CDR2: SEHNR and FQNEAQ (reference sequence). Trimming pared 4 bases from V and 6 bases from J, leaving 15 bases between. The CDR3 consists of 14 residues. This CDR3 reads CASSSHQGRAEAFF. The CDR3 DNA reads TGTGCCAGCAGCTCCCACCAGGGCCGCGCTGAAGCTTTCTTT.

This chain uses TRBV6-2 or TRBV6-3 with TRBJ1-6; 7 bases align to TRBD1. V dropped 6 bases and J dropped 7; count of bases not matched to a gene: 6. Germline V gives CDR1 MNHEY, CDR2 SVGEGT. CDR3 length equals 14 residues. The DNA for the CDR3 is TGTGCCAGCAGATGGGACAGCCTCAATTCACCCCTCCACTTT. This sequence encodes CASRWDSLNSPLHF.

This clonotype was observed many times. This chain uses TRBV7-3 with TRBJ2-3, with D uncertain. Germline CDR1 reads SGHTA; CDR2 reads FQGTGA. The CDR3 spans 14 residues. The V gene lost 2 bases and the J gene lost 0 bases, with 6 bases spanning the gap. In DNA form, the CDR3 reads TGTGCCAGCAGCTTATTCCACAGCACAGATACGCAGTATTTT. It specifies CASSLFHSTDTQYF.

On this clonotype: Given a much more abundant clone one base away, this may be a read error. The CDR3 does not end in the conserved phenylalanine or tryptophan, so this is likely a read error. The chain recombines TRBV2 with TRBJ2-3, with a tentative D call TRBD2 (6 bases). Germline lookup yields CDR1 SNHLY and CDR2 FYNNEI. V lost 3 bases, J lost 1 base, and 8 bases lay in between. This CDR3 spans 14 amino acids. CDR3 protein: CASSDREGTDTQYS. The CDR3 DNA reads as TGTGCCAGCAGTGACAGGGAGGGCACAGATACGCAGTATTCT.

The V call is TRBV18, the J call TRBJ1-2; D is possibly TRBD1 (6 bases). V lost 3 bases and J lost 2, with 16 bases in between. The germline gives CDR1 KGHSH, CDR2 LQKENI. The CDR3 has 16 amino acids. The CDR3 is CASSPPGTKTNYGYTF. CDR3 DNA: TGTGCCAGCTCACCCCCCGGGACAAAAACAAACTATGGCTACACCTTC.

This chain connects TRBV10-3 to TRBJ1-1; D gene uncertain. Germline CDR1 ENHRY, CDR2 SYGVKD. Trimming cost V 2 bases and J 0 bases, with 10 bases left between them. The CDR3 is 15 residues long. DNA for the CDR3: TGTGCCATCAGTGAGGTACCGGGCGTGAACACTGAAGCTTTCTTT. This gives the protein CAISEVPGVNTEAFF.

This chain uses TRBV7-3 with TRBJ2-1; D assignment may be TRBD1 or TRBD2 (5 bases each). The length of the CDR3 is 15 residues. V lost 2 bases, J lost 4 bases, and 12 bases lay in between. Looked up from germline, CDR1 is SGHTA and CDR2 is FQGTGA. CDR3: CASSLGGRKYNEQFF. The CDR3 coding sequence is TGTGCCAGCAGCTTAGGGGGACGGAAATACAATGAGCAGTTCTTC.

The V and J genes are TRBV19 and TRBJ2-5; TRBD1 is a possible D gene (6 bases). Germline V lookup: CDR1 LNHDA, CDR2 SQIVND (reference sequence). The CDR3 extends over 17 amino acids. Deletions cut 10 bases from V and 4 bases from J, with 28 bases between. Here the CDR3 reads CATSQGLGALEGETQYF. In DNA, the CDR3 is TGTGCCACCAGCCAGGGGTTAGGAGCCCTCGAGGGAGAGACCCAGTACTTC.

The chain uses TRBV5-1 and TRBJ2-2; 7 bases are a match to TRBD1. V was pared by 4 bases and J by 1 base, with 7 bases of the junction left unmatched. Germline V gene lookup returns CDR1 SGHRS and CDR2 YFSETQ. The CDR3 covers 16 residues. DNA for the CDR3: TGCGCCAGCAGCCGCCTAAGGGGGCGGAACACCGGGGAGCTGTTTTTT. It yields the protein CASSRLRGRNTGELFF.

This rearrangement joins TRBV2 to TRBJ1-2, with a weak D call TRBD1 (5 bases). CDR1 SNHLY and CDR2 FYNNEI come from the germline V gene. The CDR3 is 14 amino acids. Trimming took 3 bases from V and 4 from J, leaving 12 bases between them. CDR3 residues: CASSDGTWAYGYTF. DNA for the CDR3: TGTGCCAGCAGTGACGGGACTTGGGCCTATGGCTACACCTTC. The full variable domain, in which reference TRBV2 and TRBJ1-2 provide the parts outside the CDR3, is EPEVTQTPSHQVTQMGQEVILRCVPISNHLYFYWYRQILGQKVEFLVSFYNNEISEKSEIFDDQFSVERPDGSNFTLKIRSTKLEDSAMYFCASSDGTWAYGYTFGSGTRLTVV.

V is TRBV15 and J is TRBJ2-3, with 12 bases aligning to TRBD2. Germline lookup yields CDR1 LNHNV and CDR2 YYDKDF (reference sequence). V shed 0 bases, J shed 5 bases, and the junction held 6 bases outside the gene matches. CDR3 length: 17 residues. DNA of the CDR3: TGTGCCACCAGCAGAGAGGGGTGGACTAGCGGGGAAGATACGCAGTATTTT. Amino acid sequence: CATSREGWTSGEDTQYF. Supplemented by reference TRBV15 and TRBJ2-3, the full variable domain reads DAMVIQNPRYQVTQFGKPVTLSCSQTLNHNVMYWYQQKSSQAPKLLFHYYDKDFNNEADTPDNFQSRRPNTSFCFLDIRSPGLGDTAMYLCATSREGWTSGEDTQYFGPGTRLTVL.

The V call is TRBV4-1, the J call TRBJ2-5; weak D call: TRBD1 (6 bases). Per the germline V gene, CDR1 is MGHRA and CDR2 is YSYEKL. The CDR3 totals 15 residues. With 2 bases removed from V and 5 bases from J, the gap between germline ends came to 15 bases. CDR3: CASSQFQGGEETQYF. Here the CDR3 DNA reads TGCGCCAGCAGCCAATTTCAAGGGGGAGAGGAGACCCAGTACTTC.

This clonotype was detected ten times or more. The V call is TRBV2, the J call TRBJ2-5; unclear D gene. Trimming removed 6 bases from V and 0 bases from J, with 20 bases in between. This CDR3 has 17 residues. Looked up from germline, CDR1 is SNHLY and CDR2 is FYNNEI. CDR3: CASRQPYITEDQETQYF. The DNA of the CDR3 is TGTGCCAGCAGACAACCTTATATAACAGAAGACCAAGAGACCCAGTACTTC.

V and J are TRBV27 and TRBJ1-5, with a tentative D call TRBD1 (6 bases). The CDR3 covers 17 residues. The germline CDR1 and CDR2 sequences are MNHEY and SMNVEV (reference sequence). Trimming removed 0 bases at V and 0 bases at J, with 12 bases between. CDR3 coding DNA: TGTGCCAGCAGTTTATCGGGACACCGTTATAGCAATCAGCCCCAGCATTTT. This encodes CASSLSGHRYSNQPQHF.

This clonotype was picked up a small number of times. The chain couples TRBV5-1 to TRBJ1-2; 9 positions agree with TRBD1. This CDR3 is built from 15 residues. Looked up from germline, CDR1 is SGHRS and CDR2 is YFSETQ. V dropped 2 bases and J dropped 6; count of bases not matched to a gene: 8. The CDR3 bases are TGCGCCAGCAGCTTAGAAACAGGGGGCGCGAATGGCTACACCTTC. The encoded protein is CASSLETGGANGYTF.

The chain uses TRBV24-1 and TRBJ2-3; TRBD2 matches 15 bases. V was clipped by 6 bases and J by 9 bases; unmatched bases: 3. There are 14 residues in the CDR3. Per the germline V gene, CDR1 is KGHDR and CDR2 is SFDVKD. Here the CDR3 DNA reads TGTGCCACCAGTACCGGGACTAGCGGGGGGACGCAGTATTTT. Amino acid sequence: CATSTGTSGGTQYF.

In this sample, this clonotype turned up many times. DNA of the CDR3: TGTGCCAGCAGTCCCCACCACGGGACAGGCCAAGAGACCCAGTACTTC. Translating gives CASSPHHGTGQETQYF. This chain uses TRBV12-3 or TRBV12-4 with TRBJ2-5, with TRBD1 matching 8 bases. The length of the CDR3 is 16 residues. V dropped 5 bases and J dropped 1; count of bases not matched to a gene: 9.

The J gene is TRBJ2-7, the V gene TRBV20-1; tentatively, D is TRBD1 or TRBD2 (5 bases each). Per the germline V gene, CDR1 is DFQATT and CDR2 is SNEGSKA (reference sequence). V lost 4 bases to trimming and J lost 6 bases, with 10 bases between them. The length of the CDR3 is 11 residues. CDR3 DNA sequence: TGCAGTGCTAAGTGGGACGGCGAGCAGTACTTC. As protein: CSAKWDGEQYF.

The genes are TRBV7-3 and TRBJ1-6; D is unclear. The CDR3 has 16 amino acids. Trimming pared 3 bases from V and 0 bases from J, leaving 9 bases between. CDR1 is SGHTA, CDR2 FQGTGA, per germline. The CDR3 spells CASSFWPFSYNSPLHF. CDR3 sequence (DNA): TGTGCCAGCAGCTTTTGGCCGTTCTCCTATAATTCACCCCTCCACTTT.

This clonotype was recorded at least ten times. The chain joins TRBV27 to TRBJ1-1; no clear D. This CDR3 region has 13 residues. V dropped 6 bases and J dropped 3 bases, with 11 bases sitting between them. Germline lookup yields CDR1 MNHEY and CDR2 SMNVEV (reference sequence). For the CDR3, the DNA is TGTGCCAGCAGACCCTCTGGGTACACTGAAGCTTTCTTT. It translates to CASRPSGYTEAFF.

This clonotype turned up a few times. The chain uses TRBV19 and TRBJ2-5; a possible D gene is TRBD1 (6 bases). The CDR3 length is 18 residues. V lost 6 bases, J lost 3 bases, and 26 bases lay in between. Germline loops: CDR1 LNHDA, CDR2 SQIVND (reference sequence). The CDR3 DNA sequence: TGTGCCAGTAGCAGACTATGGCTGGACAGACGGGTGGAAGAGACCCAGTACTTC. This gives the protein CASSRLWLDRRVEETQYF.

This clonotype was found many times. V usage is TRBV20-1 and J usage is TRBJ2-1, with 14 positions matching TRBD2. The germline V gene encodes CDR1 DFQATT and CDR2 SNEGSKA (reference sequence). Trimming took 4 bases from V and 4 from J; bases not matched to a gene: 6. This CDR3 has 16 residues. The CDR3 is CSAIRLAGGDYNEQFF. CDR3 nucleotide sequence: TGCAGTGCTATACGACTAGCGGGGGGGGATTACAATGAGCAGTTCTTC.

This chain joins TRBV3-1 and TRBJ2-1; TRBD2 aligns across 9 bases. V was pared by 7 bases and J by 8 bases, with 9 bases of the junction left unmatched. Germline V gene sequence: CDR1 LGHDT, CDR2 YNNKEL (reference sequence). The CDR3 covers 14 residues. CDR3 DNA: TGTGCCAGCACCTGGGGCGGGGGGGTCTATGAGCAGTTCTTC. Protein sequence: CASTWGGGVYEQFF.

J is TRBJ1-3 and V is TRBV20-1; 7 nucleotides line up with TRBD1. Germline CDR1 is DFQATT and CDR2 is SNEGSKA (reference sequence). Trimming took 6 bases from V and 4 from J; bases not matched to a gene: 6. This CDR3 is built from 13 residues. The CDR3 DNA is TGCAGTGCCAATGGACAGGCGGGAAACACCATATATTTT. Translating gives CSANGQAGNTIYF.

This clonotype was seen repeatedly, ten times or more. The rearrangement joins TRBV6-1 to TRBJ2-5; TRBD1 matches at 7 bases. J gave up 0 bases and V 5 bases, and 6 bases lay outside the gene matches. The CDR3 has 15 residues. Germline CDR1 MNHNS, CDR2 SASEGT. The CDR3 is CASSLPGTDQETQYF. DNA for the CDR3: TGTGCCAGCAGTTTACCCGGGACAGACCAAGAGACCCAGTACTTC.